These T cell receptor beta chains were read from a single sample in a study of cytomegalovirus exposure and HLA in healthy donors. Assay used: immunoSEQ multiplex PCR; TCRdb lists only in-frame clones, some missing. This sample has approximately 220,000 clones, with over 80% found just once. Material: PBMCs. Receptor source: a woman younger than 30 in good health and CMV-seronegative. Both conserved end residues are part of each CDR3.

j_gene	v_gene	CDR3aa
TRBJ1-1	TRBV27	CASSSGDLGPGFEAFF
TRBJ1-5	TRBV5-1	CASSLSGGNQPQHF
TRBJ1-3	TRBV11-3	CASSHRTGNTIYF
TRBJ1-2	TRBV6-1	CASSPPTYYGYTF
TRBJ2-1	TRBV9	CASSPDRMTSGKIF
TRBJ1-5	TRBV19	CASSAGLQSNQPQHF
TRBJ1-2	TRBV5-8	CASSLKGAPPNYGYTF
TRBJ2-1	TRBV6-6	CASSRLAEDYNEQFF
TRBJ2-3	TRBV27	CASSFRLAGVTDTQYF
TRBJ2-7	TRBV5-6	CASSLVGGYEQYF
TRBJ2-1	TRBV5-6	CASSSPLPREYNEQFF
TRBJ2-6	TRBV29-1	CSVARLAGESGANVLTF
TRBJ2-1	TRBV29-1	CSVGSRNEQFF
TRBJ1-1	TRBV7-8	CASIESGPAAGAFF
TRBJ1-1	TRBV2	CATGKERTEAFF
TRBJ1-2	TRBV27	CASSLNRVGYGYTF
TRBJ1-5	TRBV2	CASRHDRGRLSNQPQHF
TRBJ1-1	TRBV11-2	CASSLTTGNTEAFF
TRBJ2-7	TRBV14	CASSQELAGSPPSYEQYF
TRBJ1-5	TRBV18	CASSPYRPGNQPQHF
TRBJ2-5	TRBV5-1	CASSSAQGQGETQYF
TRBJ2-4	TRBV28	CASEDRTIQYF
TRBJ1-4	TRBV7-2	CASRSLPGEKLFF
TRBJ2-7	TRBV27	CASSFLASGRRASEQYF
TRBJ2-2	TRBV28	CASRDRTNTGELFF
TRBJ1-2	TRBV9	CASSVTAYGYTF
TRBJ2-5	TRBV29-1	CSVEGRASWETQYF
TRBJ1-4	TRBV7-2	CASSLTGGEKLFF
TRBJ1-5	TRBV4-1	CASSRGENQPQHF
TRBJ2-7	TRBV5-1	CASSLLPRQPSSYEQYF
TRBJ2-7	TRBV9	CASSVDPLAGVLGGEQYF
TRBJ2-5	TRBV27	CASSLSGSGRAHF
TRBJ1-2	TRBV29-1	CSVEAPGEPYGYTF
TRBJ2-7	TRBV7-9	CASSLRTGESYEQYF
TRBJ1-5	TRBV6-6	CASRGTGAQPQHF
TRBJ2-3	TRBV13	CASSLGTSVVTQYF
TRBJ1-3	TRBV7-6	CASSLEDSSGNTIYF
TRBJ1-5	TRBV18	CASSIPGQGGQPQHF
TRBJ2-5	TRBV6-5	CASSYSRGQETQYF
TRBJ2-2	TRBV7-7	CASSLALDITNTGELFF